Below are 6 T cell receptor beta chains sequenced from a single sample in a study of blood T cell repertoires in COVID-19. Sequencing used immunoSEQ multiplex PCR; TCRdb keeps in-frame clones, though not all of them. This table holds about 110,000 clones, roughly 80% found once. Sequencing was performed on peripheral blood. The receptors originated from a woman in her thirties or forties with acute or convalescent COVID-19.

The J gene is TRBJ2-1, the V gene TRBV2; a weak D match, TRBD2 (6 bases). V dropped 3 bases and J dropped 4 bases, with 13 bases sitting between them. Germline V lookup: CDR1 SNHLY, CDR2 FYNNEI. The length of the CDR3 is 15 residues. The CDR3 here is CASSEVAGIYNEQFF. In nucleotides, the CDR3 is TGTGCCAGCAGTGAGGTGGCGGGAATATACAATGAGCAGTTCTTC.

This clone was counted only a few times. The rearrangement joins TRBV19 to TRBJ1-2; 9 bases align to TRBD1. J lost 5 bases, V lost 2 bases, and 6 bases had no gene match. Looked up from germline, CDR1 is LNHDA and CDR2 is SQIVND (reference sequence). This CDR3 is 15 amino acids long. The CDR3 region is CASSIIQGAEYGYTF. CDR3 bases: TGTGCCAGTAGTATAATACAGGGGGCGGAATATGGCTACACCTTC.

The chain has TRBV10-1 and TRBJ1-2, with D possibly matching TRBD1 (5 bases). The CDR3 extends over 12 amino acids. Germline CDR1 reads WNHNN; CDR2 reads SYGVQD (reference sequence). V was clipped by 7 bases and J by 4 bases, with 10 bases between them. The CDR3 sequence: CASIIGGYGYTF. The CDR3 region has the DNA TGCGCCAGCATAATCGGGGGCTATGGCTACACCTTC.

The chain uses TRBV29-1 and TRBJ2-1, with TRBD2 identical over 8 bases. The CDR3 sequence is 14 residues long. Germline V gene data show CDR1 as SQVTM and CDR2 as ANQGSEA. The V segment lost 6 bases and the J segment 4 bases; nucleotides outside the gene matches: 8. CDR3 amino acids: CSVSGGALYNEQFF. DNA for the CDR3: TGCAGCGTCTCGGGGGGGGCCCTTTACAATGAGCAGTTCTTC.

V and J are TRBV5-1 and TRBJ1-2, with D hard to call. The CDR3 covers 16 residues. From germline, CDR1 is SGHRS and CDR2 YFSETQ. The ends were cut back, 3 bases at V and 2 bases at J, with 17 bases in the middle. DNA for the CDR3: TGCGCCAGCAGCTCCTCCACCAGCTACAGAAACTATGGCTACACCTTC. Amino acids: CASSSSTSYRNYGYTF.

The rearrangement joins TRBV30 to TRBJ2-3; TRBD1 matches 7 bases. Germline V gene sequence: CDR1 GTSNPN, CDR2 SVGIG (reference sequence). The length of the CDR3 is 13 residues. The ends lost 5 bases at V and 7 bases at J; junction bases unmatched: 9. CDR3: CAWGPNRGNTQYF. The CDR3 DNA follows: TGTGCCTGGGGCCCTAACAGGGGAAATACGCAGTATTTT.